This T cell receptor (beta chain) was captured in a study of blood T cells in healthy people across ages. Study observations and caveats: Estimated diversity that came from one million T cells was considered an underestimate. Long-lived and aged donors differed, with more naive CD4+ cells and higher diversity in the long-lived.

At least 6.5 million PBMCs were isolated per sample. Deletions cut 3 bases from V and 4 bases from J, with 21 bases between. Germline V gene data show CDR1 as MGHRA and CDR2 as YSYEKL. This CDR3 comprises 17 residues. Of note for this clonotype: Antigen unknown.

Through a sample-barcoded 5' primer and a J-beta primer mix, a second PCR was run for about 6 to 11 cycles. From the 5' RACE reads, TCRdb called clonotypes with MiXCR, one entry per CDR3 protein. The sample lists approximately 680,000 distinct CDR3 sequences, approximately 31% occurring once. The receptor was isolated from a woman older than 75 in good health. The V call is TRBV4-1, the J call TRBJ1-1; D is possibly TRBD1 (5 bases). Material for sequencing was blood. CDR3 DNA: TGCGCCAGCAGCCAGTCGTTGTGGGGCCTCGGGGGCACTGAAGCTTTCTTT. Protein product: CASSQSLWGLGGTEAFF.